One and the same sample provided the 6 T cell receptor beta chains below, sequenced in a study of cytomegalovirus exposure and HLA in healthy donors. The PCR made use of 60 Vbeta and 13 Jbeta primers. Using immunoSEQ multiplex PCR, the repertoire was profiled, and TCRdb retains in-frame clones only, with some absent. The sample contains 130,000 to 150,000 clones, around 72% of which appear only once. The specimen was PBMCs. These receptor sequences come from a woman between 35 and 50 years old in good health and CMV-seronegative.

This chain joins TRBV9 and TRBJ2-1; 9 nucleotides align to TRBD2. This CDR3 region has 16 residues. The ends lost 0 bases at V and 8 bases at J; junction bases unmatched: 9. CDR1 is SGDLS and CDR2 is YYNGEE in the germline V gene. CDR3 sequence reads: CASSVESSGAGDEQFF. The CDR3 DNA follows: TGTGCCAGCAGCGTAGAATCTAGCGGGGCCGGGGATGAGCAGTTCTTC. Drawing the rest from reference TRBV9 and TRBJ2-1, the complete variable domain is DSGVTQTPKHLITATGQRVTLRCSPRSGDLSVYWYQQSLDQGLQFLIQYYNGEERAKGNILERFSAQQFPDLHSELNLSSLELGDSALYFCASSVESSGAGDEQFFGPGTRLTVL.

The chain couples TRBV10-3 to TRBJ2-3; 10 bases align to TRBD1. V was pared by 2 bases and J by 2 bases, with 1 base of the junction left unmatched. Germline V gene sequence: CDR1 ENHRY, CDR2 SYGVKD. This CDR3 has 15 residues. The CDR3 nucleotides are TGTGCCATCAGTGAGGGGACAGGGGTCACAGATACGCAGTATTTT. It translates to CAISEGTGVTDTQYF.

The rearrangement joins TRBV6-1 to TRBJ2-5; 7 bases align to TRBD2. In germline, CDR1 is MNHNS, CDR2 SASEGT. With V trimmed by 1 base and J by 4 bases, 6 bases remained unmatched. This CDR3 is built from 15 residues. DNA of the CDR3: TGTGCCAGCAGTGAAGGGGAGGGCAGAGGAGAGACCCAGTACTTC. This translates into CASSEGEGRGETQYF.

V gene TRBV5-1 combines with J gene TRBJ1-2; possibly TRBD1 for D (6 bases). V lost 4 bases to trimming and J lost 0 bases, with 13 bases between them. The CDR3 spans 15 residues. Germline CDR1 reads SGHRS; CDR2 reads YFSETQ. Here the CDR3 reads CASSPGTPPNYGYTF. CDR3 DNA sequence: TGCGCCAGCAGCCCCGGGACACCACCTAACTATGGCTACACCTTC.

The chain is built from TRBV28 and TRBJ2-3; the D gene is possibly TRBD2 (7 bases). CDR1 is MDHEN, CDR2 SYDVKM, per germline. CDR3 length: 14 amino acids. Between the trimmed V and J ends, which lost 4 bases and 5 bases, there was a span of 13 bases. CDR3 sequence: CASSSGGQVDTQYF. The CDR3 coding sequence is TGTGCCAGCAGTTCCGGGGGGCAGGTAGATACGCAGTATTTT.

CDR3 in DNA: TGCGCCAGCAGCTTGGGGGCCTCTTACAGGGATAGGAATGGCTACACCTTC. Its protein product is CASSLGASYRDRNGYTF. The V call is TRBV5-1, the J call TRBJ1-2, with D maybe TRBD1 (6 bases). Trimming removed 0 bases from V and 6 bases from J, with 21 bases in between. This CDR3 has 17 residues. Germline CDR1 SGHRS, CDR2 YFSETQ.